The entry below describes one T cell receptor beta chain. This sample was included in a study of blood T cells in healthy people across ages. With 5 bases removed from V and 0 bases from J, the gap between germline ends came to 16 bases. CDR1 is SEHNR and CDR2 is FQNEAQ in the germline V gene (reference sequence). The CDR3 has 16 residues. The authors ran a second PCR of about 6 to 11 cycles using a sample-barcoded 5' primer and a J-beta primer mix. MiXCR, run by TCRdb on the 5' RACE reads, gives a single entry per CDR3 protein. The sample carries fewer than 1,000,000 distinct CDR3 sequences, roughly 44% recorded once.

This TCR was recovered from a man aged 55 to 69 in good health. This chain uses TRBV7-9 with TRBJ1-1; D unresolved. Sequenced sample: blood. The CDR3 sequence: CASSLTRNGMNTEAFF. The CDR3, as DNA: TGTGCCAGCAGCCTGACTCGGAACGGCATGAACACTGAAGCTTTCTTT.